Shown below are 30 T cell receptor beta chains from a single sample sequenced in a study of blood T cell repertoires in COVID-19. Repertoires were generated with immunoSEQ multiplex PCR, while TCRdb's copy carries only in-frame clones and drops some. This table holds about 350,000 clones, 65% to 90% found once. Sequenced material: peripheral blood. These TCRs come from a woman aged 55-75 years with COVID-19, enrolled during active disease.

This clone was seen a single time. The chain couples TRBV27 to TRBJ2-1; TRBD2 agrees at 10 bases. With 0 bases clipped from V and 1 base from J, the junction kept 3 bases outside the gene matches. The CDR3 has 17 residues. The germline CDR1 and CDR2 sequences are MNHEY and SMNVEV (reference sequence). The CDR3 spells CASSLSAGGRSYNEQFF. The CDR3 nucleotides read TGTGCCAGCAGTTTATCAGCGGGGGGGCGTTCCTACAATGAGCAGTTCTTC.

The genes are TRBV5-5 and TRBJ2-7; 9 bases map to TRBD2. The germline V gene has CDR1 SGHKS and CDR2 YYEKEE (reference sequence). The trim removed 0 bases at V and 1 base at J, leaving 8 bases unmatched. CDR3 length equals 17 residues. For the CDR3, the DNA is TGTGCCAGCAGCTTGGCTGTAGCGGGGGCCCAGTCCTACGAGCAGTACTTC. It is translated as CASSLAVAGAQSYEQYF.

For this clone: Other DNA sequences in this sample translate to the same CDR3. The chain uses TRBV30 and TRBJ1-1, with D perhaps matching TRBD1 (6 bases). Per the germline V gene, CDR1 is GTSNPN and CDR2 is SVGIG (reference sequence). V lost 0 bases and J 3 bases, leaving 8 bases between the germline ends. This CDR3 spans 13 amino acids. The CDR3: CAWSVNRDTEAFF. CDR3 DNA: TGTGCCTGGAGTGTAAACAGGGACACTGAAGCTTTCTTT. Filled out from reference TRBV30 and TRBJ1-1, the complete variable domain reads SQTIHQWPATLVQPVGSPLSLECTVEGTSNPNLYWYRQAAGRGLQLLFYSVGIGQISSEVPQNLSASRPQDRQFILSSKKLLLSDSGFYLCAWSVNRDTEAFFGQGTRLTVV.

V is TRBV11-1 and J is TRBJ2-4; possibly TRBD2 for D (5 bases). The CDR3 consists of 12 residues. V was clipped by 0 bases and J by 13 bases, with 10 bases between them. Germline V gene data show CDR1 as SGHAT and CDR2 as FQDESV (reference sequence). CDR3 in DNA: TGTGCCAGCAGCTTAGCGACGGGGATGCAGTACTTC. Protein: CASSLATGMQYF.

CDR3 DNA sequence: TGTGCCAGCAGCTTAGCACCAGGGAATGAGCAGTTCTTC. Residues: CASSLAPGNEQFF. The J gene is TRBJ2-1, the V gene TRBV7-2; TRBD1 is a possible D gene (5 bases). V lost 0 bases to trimming and J lost 7 bases, with 7 bases between them. Germline CDR1 SGHTA, CDR2 FQGNSA. The CDR3 extends over 13 amino acids.

The V and J genes are TRBV2 and TRBJ1-6; TRBD1 matches at 9 bases. The CDR3 is 16 amino acids. The V gene's germline CDR1 is SNHLY and CDR2 FYNNEI. The J segment lost 7 bases and the V segment lost 3 bases, leaving 7 bases of the junction unmatched. This chain's CDR3 is CASSESGTGRNSPLHF. CDR3 bases: TGTGCCAGCAGTGAGTCCGGGACAGGGAGAAATTCACCCCTCCACTTT.

This chain connects TRBV7-2 to TRBJ1-2; the match to TRBD1 covers 9 bases. J was trimmed by 6 bases and V by 9 bases; bases with no gene match: 11. The CDR3 consists of 14 residues. From germline, CDR1 is SGHTA and CDR2 FQGNSA. CDR3 sequence reads: CARNTGQGVNGYTF. In nucleotides, the CDR3 is TGTGCCAGAAATACGGGACAGGGTGTGAATGGCTACACCTTC. The full variable domain, with the rest looked up from reference TRBV7-2 and TRBJ1-2, is GAGVSQSPSNKVTEKGKDVELRCDPISGHTALYWYRQSLGQGLEFLIYFQGNSAPDKSGLPSDRFSAERTGGSVSTLTIQRTQQEDSAVYLCARNTGQGVNGYTFGSGTRLTVV.

This clone was detected only a few times. J is TRBJ2-5 and V is TRBV19, with 8 positions matching TRBD2. Germline loops: CDR1 LNHDA, CDR2 SQIVND (reference sequence). Trimming at V came to 6 bases and at J to 4 bases, leaving 7 bases not matched to a gene. This CDR3 is built from 14 residues. Written as DNA, the CDR3 is TGTGCCAGTAGACGGGGGGGGCCGGGAGAGACCCAGTACTTC. Its protein is CASRRGGPGETQYF. The entire variable domain, with the rest obtained from reference TRBV19 and TRBJ2-5, is as follows: DGGITQSPKYLFRKEGQNVTLSCEQNLNHDAMYWYRQDPGQGLRLIYYSQIVNDFQKGDIAEGYSVSREKKESFPLTVTSAQKNPTAFYLCASRRGGPGETQYFGPGTRLLVL.

Only a few counts were recorded for this clone. This chain joins TRBV14 and TRBJ1-3; D is uncertain. V gave up 4 bases and J gave up 6 bases, with 16 bases separating them. Germline values: CDR1 SGHDN, CDR2 FVKESK. The CDR3 extends over 15 amino acids. DNA for the CDR3: TGTGCCAGCAGCCTTTTGCCTAGCGGGCTAAACACCATATATTTT. Translation gives CASSLLPSGLNTIYF.

The rearrangement links TRBV13 to TRBJ1-1; 7 positions match TRBD1. Trimming at V came to 5 bases and at J to 0 bases, leaving 18 bases not matched to a gene. This CDR3 comprises 19 residues. Per the germline V gene, CDR1 is PRHDT and CDR2 is FYEKMQ (reference sequence). DNA of the CDR3: TGTGCCAGCAGCCCATCCCCCGGGACAGATATCAGTATGAACACTGAAGCTTTCTTT. Its protein is CASSPSPGTDISMNTEAFF.

CDR3 protein: CASSLQGQGEKLFF. The CDR3 DNA is TGTGCCAGCAGCTTGCAGGGACAAGGGGAAAAACTGTTTTTT. This rearrangement joins TRBV5-6 to TRBJ1-4; tentatively, D is TRBD1 (6 bases). The CDR3 has 14 residues. Looked up from germline, CDR1 is SGHDT and CDR2 is YYEEEE. Trimming left V 1 base short and J 8 bases short, with 12 bases between.

CDR3 coding DNA: TGTGCCAGCAGCCCCAGGGATCCTAACTATGGCTACACCTTC. Its protein is CASSPRDPNYGYTF. The V gene is TRBV9, the J gene TRBJ1-2, with a tentative D call TRBD1 (5 bases). CDR1 is SGDLS, CDR2 YYNGEE, per germline. The CDR3 extends over 14 amino acids. The germline V and J ends were trimmed by 4 bases and 0 bases, with 10 bases remaining between them.

For the CDR3, the DNA is TGTGCCAGCAGCCTCAAGACAGGGGCTAACTATGGCTACACCTTC. It yields the protein CASSLKTGANYGYTF. V usage is TRBV6-6 and J usage is TRBJ1-2, with 8 nucleotides matching TRBD1. The CDR3 is 15 amino acids. The V gene end was trimmed by 6 bases and the J gene end by 0 bases; junction bases not matched to a gene: 6. Germline loops: CDR1 MNHNY, CDR2 SVGAGI (reference sequence).

This clone was seen a handful of times. This chain uses TRBV19 with TRBJ2-1, with 7 bases matching TRBD2. Germline CDR1 LNHDA, CDR2 SQIVND (reference sequence). Germline trimming cut 3 bases from V and 4 bases from J; bases unmatched to any gene: 9. The length of the CDR3 is 16 residues. CDR3 in DNA: TGTGCCAGTAGTATCGGGGTTGGCGGGGGATACAATGAGCAGTTCTTC. This translates into CASSIGVGGGYNEQFF. Complete variable domain (other parts from reference TRBV19 and TRBJ2-1): DGGITQSPKYLFRKEGQNVTLSCEQNLNHDAMYWYRQDPGQGLRLIYYSQIVNDFQKGDIAEGYSVSREKKESFPLTVTSAQKNPTAFYLCASSIGVGGGYNEQFFGPGTRLTVL.

The chain carries TRBV27 and TRBJ1-1; 8 nucleotides match TRBD1. Losses at the gene ends were 10 bases for V and 0 bases for J; bases not matched to a gene: 13. The germline gives CDR1 MNHEY, CDR2 SMNVEV (reference sequence). The CDR3 contains 16 residues. CDR3 sequence: CATKDRAWHMNTEAFF. DNA for the CDR3: TGTGCCACCAAGGACAGGGCTTGGCACATGAACACTGAAGCTTTCTTT.

The chain employs TRBV30 and TRBJ2-1, with 8 bases identical to TRBD2. Per the germline V gene, CDR1 is GTSNPN and CDR2 is SVGIG (reference sequence). This CDR3 comprises 15 residues. Trimming took 2 bases from V and 4 from J; bases not matched to a gene: 7. The CDR3 sequence: CAWSLPGLVYNEQFF. The CDR3 bases are TGTGCCTGGAGTTTACCGGGACTAGTATACAATGAGCAGTTCTTC.

V usage is TRBV5-6 and J usage is TRBJ1-1; 7 bases are a match to TRBD1. Germline values: CDR1 SGHDT, CDR2 YYEEEE. The CDR3 sequence is 14 residues long. With 2 bases clipped from V and 1 base from J, the junction kept 2 bases outside the gene matches. This chain's CDR3 is CASSLTGENTEAFF. The CDR3 DNA follows: TGTGCCAGCAGCTTAACAGGGGAGAACACTGAAGCTTTCTTT.

The CDR3 DNA reads TGTGCCAGCAGAGGGGCAGGTAATTCACCCCTCCACTTT. It yields the protein CASRGAGNSPLHF. The chain uses TRBV3-1 (or the pseudogene TRBV3-2) and TRBJ1-6; perhaps TRBD1 as D (5 bases). Germline CDR1 and CDR2: LGHDT and YNNKEL (reference sequence). There are 13 residues in the CDR3. V dropped 6 bases and J dropped 6 bases, with 9 bases sitting between them.

The V and J genes are TRBV5-1 and TRBJ1-5, with 10 bases that match TRBD1. CDR1 is SGHRS and CDR2 is YFSETQ in the germline V gene. Trimming at V came to 5 bases and at J to 0 bases, leaving 5 bases not matched to a gene. CDR3 size: 16 residues. The CDR3 region has the DNA TGCGCCAGCAGTCGGGGGACAGGGGTTAGCAATCAGCCCCAGCATTTT. Translating gives CASSRGTGVSNQPQHF.

The chain combines TRBV9 with TRBJ2-2, with TRBD1 identical over 7 bases. The CDR3 consists of 16 residues. The V gene end was trimmed by 2 bases and the J gene end by 7 bases; junction bases not matched to a gene: 11. Germline V CDR1 and CDR2: SGDLS, YYNGEE. The CDR3, as DNA: TGTGCCAGCAGCGTTGCGGACAGGCGTTCATACGGGGAGCTGTTTTTT. It codes for CASSVADRRSYGELFF.

The CDR3 reads CASSLSSWSDEQFF. The CDR3 nucleotides read TGTGCCAGCAGCTTATCGTCGTGGAGCGATGAGCAGTTCTTC. The V gene is TRBV9, the J gene TRBJ2-1, with no clear D. The V end lost 4 bases, the J end lost 8 bases, and 16 bases lay between the germline ends. The CDR3 runs to 14 residues. Germline loops: CDR1 SGDLS, CDR2 YYNGEE.

This clone has a single count. The rearrangement joins TRBV19 to TRBJ2-5, with D unresolved. The CDR3 is made up of 13 amino acids. Trimming shortened V by 3 bases and J by 2 bases, and 7 bases separated the two germline ends. Germline V lookup: CDR1 LNHDA, CDR2 SQIVND (reference sequence). This chain's CDR3 is CASSISRQETQYF. The DNA for the CDR3 is TGTGCCAGTAGTATCTCCAGGCAAGAGACCCAGTACTTC.

This chain joins TRBV7-2 and TRBJ1-3, with D possibly TRBD1 on 5 matching bases. V lost 2 bases, J lost 4 bases, and 12 bases lay in between. From germline, CDR1 is SGHTA and CDR2 FQGNSA. The CDR3 runs to 15 residues. The CDR3 reads CASSLSPGWGNTIYF. The CDR3 DNA follows: TGTGCCAGCAGCTTAAGTCCAGGGTGGGGAAACACCATATATTTT.

The chain carries TRBV7-9 and TRBJ2-2; perhaps TRBD1 as D (6 bases). The CDR3 runs 13 residues. Germline lookup yields CDR1 SEHNR and CDR2 FQNEAQ (reference sequence). Trimming stripped 4 bases from V and 7 bases from J, with 10 bases between. CDR3 region: CASSSQGSGELFF. The CDR3 DNA sequence: TGTGCCAGCAGCTCACAGGGAAGCGGGGAGCTGTTTTTT.

This sequence joins TRBV4-3 and TRBJ1-1; TRBD1 might be the D (5 bases). CDR1 and CDR2 (germline): LGHNA, YSLEER. V was trimmed by 1 base and J by 3 bases, leaving 9 bases between them. The length of the CDR3 is 14 residues. CDR3 protein: CASSQGGAYTEAFF. CDR3 DNA: TGCGCCAGCAGCCAAGGGGGCGCGTACACTGAAGCTTTCTTT.

V usage is TRBV29-1 and J usage is TRBJ2-7, with D perhaps matching TRBD2 (5 bases). The length of the CDR3 is 12 residues. CDR1 and CDR2 from the germline V gene are SQVTM and ANQGSEA. The V end was cut by 8 bases, the J end by 7 bases, with 18 bases between. CDR3 protein: CSYLAHSGEQYF. The CDR3, as DNA: TGCAGCTACCTAGCCCATTCGGGGGAGCAGTACTTC.

J is TRBJ2-3 and V is TRBV6-5; 7 bases match TRBD2. This CDR3 spans 12 amino acids. CDR1 and CDR2 from the germline V gene are MNHEY and SVGAGI. Losses at the gene ends were 8 bases for V and 2 bases for J; bases not matched to a gene: 1. The CDR3 here is CASAGDTDTQYF. The CDR3 coding sequence is TGTGCCAGCGCGGGAGACACAGATACGCAGTATTTT.

This clone has only one observation. The chain couples TRBV9 to TRBJ1-2; D call uncertain. The CDR3 sequence is 13 residues long. Trimming shortened V by 2 bases and J by 8 bases, and 13 bases separated the two germline ends. CDR1 is SGDLS, CDR2 YYNGEE, per germline. The CDR3 loop is CASSVDWSRGYTF. DNA for the CDR3: TGTGCCAGCAGCGTCGACTGGTCCCGGGGCTACACCTTC.

V gene TRBV4-1 combines with J gene TRBJ2-7; 11 bases align to TRBD1. With 0 bases clipped from V and 4 bases from J, the junction kept 5 bases outside the gene matches. CDR3 length equals 16 residues. CDR1 is MGHRA and CDR2 is YSYEKL in the germline V gene. CDR3 DNA: TGCGCCAGCAGCCAAGAACCGGGACAGGGGGTATACGAGCAGTACTTC. Translated: CASSQEPGQGVYEQYF.

This chain links TRBV13 with TRBJ2-6; possibly TRBD2 for D (5 bases). V was pared by 2 bases and J by 0 bases, with 17 bases between. This CDR3 contains 19 residues. CDR1 and CDR2 from the germline V gene are PRHDT and FYEKMQ (reference sequence). The CDR3 DNA reads as TGTGCCAGCAGCTTAAGTCCGGGGTCAATTCTCTCTGGGGCCAACGTCCTGACTTTC. The encoded protein is CASSLSPGSILSGANVLTF.